This T cell receptor beta chain was sequenced in a study of Graves' ophthalmopathy and Graves' hyperthyroidism listed by TCRdb under 2018. General notes on the study: Peripheral blood was collected before any treatment was given, at the time of initial diagnosis. TCR beta repertoire signatures were used to distinguish Graves' ophthalmopathy from Graves' hyperthyroidism and to predict progression to ophthalmopathy. In total, approximately 140 blood samples were TCR-sequenced: approximately 42 ophthalmopathy, around 75 hyperthyroidism and 17 hyperthyroidism-to-ophthalmopathy patients. A discovery set of 95 to 100 patients (roughly 41 ophthalmopathy, 57 stable hyperthyroidism) was enrolled to explore V-J signatures distinguishing ophthalmopathy from hyperthyroidism. An independent validation cohort was composed of fewer than 20 hyperthyroidism patients and over 15 patients who later progressed from hyperthyroidism to ophthalmopathy. In roughly 6 hyperthyroidism patients, the T-cell repertoires found in thyroid tissue were compared with those found in blood. Once sampling was done, hyperthyroidism patients were given methimazole at a starting dose of 30 mg daily, while ophthalmopathy patients were given high-dose intravenous methylprednisolone. Study-wide findings and limitations: Sample size was not predetermined statistically, and investigators were not blinded to group allocation. In validation, the model predicted ophthalmopathy progression with roughly 68% sensitivity and roughly 72% specificity; more than ten predicted patients were CT-confirmed with GO in a median of approximately 6.5 months. In cross-validation, the 13-signature model distinguished ophthalmopathy from stable hyperthyroidism with approximately 90% sensitivity and approximately 81% specificity, while in the test set the corresponding values were 80% and 75%. Most expanded thyroid clonotypes with a frequency above 0.001 also appeared in blood, which suggests that blood repertoires may reflect the immune response in the thyroid.

For repertoire sequencing, TCR beta CDR3 regions were amplified from RNA transcripts. The first round of RT-PCR was done with HTBI primers and the Qiagen OneStep RT-PCR kit, and was followed by a second round of multiplex PCR, then size selection and purification. Sequencing of the libraries was carried out on an Illumina HiSeq2000 in paired-end mode with 100 bp reads. On the authors' methods: SOAPnuke was used for read processing, and reads with adapters, uncalled bases, a mean Phred below 15, or no exact constant-primer or identifier match were discarded. COPE v1.2.5 was used to merge the high-quality paired reads. Unique nucleotide sequences were defined as clonotypes and aligned to IMGT TRB V, D and J references using MiTCR v1.1. The analysis was limited to V-J combinations with a frequency above 0.0001, which together covered 99.2% of repertoires. A TCR clonal expansion and chaos score per V-J combination was defined as the ratio of F50 clonal expansion to chaos observed in the TCRdist matrix. Welch's t-statistics and random forest were used to narrow the features down to approximately twelve V-J combinations, which were then fed into a naive Bayes classifier. The similarity between thyroid and blood repertoires was quantified using the Morisita-Horn index. The raw public data were reprocessed by TCRdb itself: fastp quality trimming at Q25, MiXCR clonotype calling, in-frame beta chains only. One record per CDR3 amino acid sequence lists the most common genes and DNA. For this entry, the V and J calls and clone size follow TCRdb and not the study's own pipeline. The sample table contains more than 550,000 distinct CDR3 sequences; only one count was recorded for roughly 41% of them. The ten largest account for roughly 3% of the sample.

Ophthalmopathy patients were characterized by moderately to severely active disease, a Clinical Activity Score of at least 3, a NOSPECS grade of at least 4, and a disease duration under 3 months. Patients were excluded if they had other autoimmune diseases, uncontrolled infections, pregnancy or lactation. Diagnosis was based on clinical symptoms, serum thyroxine, TRAb, thyroid ultrasound and orbital computed tomography. Using Ficoll-Paque density gradient centrifugation, PBMCs were isolated from 9.5 to 10 ml of fresh peripheral blood. Total RNA was extracted using Trizol reagent, and RNA quality was checked on an Agilent 2100 Bioanalyzer. The CDR3 sequence holds 15 residues, the cysteine and phenylalanine included. Just CDR3 DNA is preserved here, 45 bases in frame from base 1. The V and J ends are trimmed by 5 bases and 5 bases, leaving 18 bases between them. The germline V gene encodes CDR1 SGHTA and CDR2 FQGNSA.

About this clonotype itself: The antigen this receptor binds is unknown. Qualities for individual bases were not recorded, and no much larger clone is one base off.

The chain joins TRBV7-2 to TRBJ2-5; TRBD2 could be the D gene, as 6 bases match. The source material was peripheral blood. This clonotype was sampled from an adult man with Graves' ophthalmopathy. The DNA sequence follows: TGTGCCAGCAGCCCCGGTGGGGGGTTAAGGGAGACCCAGTACTTC. It translates as CASSPGGGLRETQYF.